Given below is one T cell receptor (beta chain) in context. The V gene's germline CDR1 is SGHRS and CDR2 YFSETQ. The CDR3 is 13 amino acids. V shed 3 bases and J shed 1 base, with 7 bases lying between them. At the deep level, the assay was run. In the authors' workflow: Filtering differed, since immunoSEQ gave only junction sequences and no quality scores. Some clones are missing from TCRdb's copy, which holds only in-frame ones; the method was immunoSEQ multiplex PCR. D and trimming were read from the DNA, whereas the V and J calls and clone size are those reported in that table. The sample holds roughly 810,000 clones, 90% to 97% seen once. The data are from a study of shared clonotypes between healthy human individuals. Naive CD8 cells lacked CD45RO and underwent positive selection for CCR7, leaving out terminally differentiated effector memory CD45RA+ cells.

The rearrangement uses TRBV5-1 and TRBJ1-1; D remains ambiguous. The source material was naive CD8+ T cells sorted from blood. The TCR originated in a man between 25 and 39 years old in good health. As DNA, the CDR3 is TGCGCCAGCAGCTCCCGTGGGAACACTGAAGCTTTCTTT. Amino acids: CASSSRGNTEAFF.